This TCR beta chain was retrieved from a study of vaccination and CD4 T cells after COVID-19 (dated by TCRdb to the early 2020s). In terms of the full investigation: Convalescent patients had a positive SARS-CoV-2 result on nasal swab PCR, and of these patients, several had mild disease and one had severe disease. Post-vaccine blood samples were taken a median of 72 days after the second vaccine dose, with a range of roughly 14 to 250 days. In 10 COVID-19 convalescent patients and a few infection-naive healthy vaccine recipients, researchers compared the spike-specific CD4+ TCR repertoire from before mRNA vaccination with the repertoire from after. In control cultures, a CEFX viral epitope pool was used as positive control, an HIV-1 Nef peptide pool was used as negative control, or no peptide was added. Post-COVID blood samples were collected from convalescent patients a median of roughly 100 days after diagnosis, with a range of about 30 to 161 days. For stimulating the cultures, overlapping spike peptide pools were used, derived from SARS-CoV-2 as well as from the common cold coronaviruses HCoV-NL63, HCoV-OC43 and HCoV-229E. The convalescent cohort comprised six males and four females, including two Hispanic individuals, seven Caucasians, two Asians and one multiracial person. Two doses of either the Pfizer-BioNTech BNT162b2 vaccine (n=8) or the Moderna mRNA-1273 vaccine (n=2) were administered to participants.

What this sample's treatment or condition label stands for: roughly 10-day PBMC culture with coronavirus spike peptide pools or control peptides (ViraFEST assay). The ViraFEST assay, used in the study, expanded antigen-specific T cells with peptide pools and then identified the expanded clonotypes through TCR sequencing. The convalescent patients' positive SARS-CoV-2 PCR tests were from March to December 2020, which was before the Alpha, Beta and Delta variants emerged in the United States. Each well held about 1.8 million PBMCs cultured with approximately 9.2 ug/ml peptide pools in IMDM containing around 5% human AB serum and approximately 10 IU/ml IL-2. Half of the culture medium was replaced with fresh IL-2-containing medium on days 3 and 7. Once the cells had been in culture for 9 to 10 days, the EasySep CD4+ T cell isolation kit was used to isolate CD4+ T cells by negative selection. Ficoll-Paque Plus gradient centrifugation was used to isolate PBMCs from whole blood, and the isolated PBMCs were then either used fresh or cryopreserved at -140C. Triplicate wells were generally used for each culture condition.

Details on this clonotype: No cognate antigen has been identified for it. The sample holds no much larger clone one base away, and base qualities are not on file.

Receptor amplification or capture employed PCR. DNA from cultured CD4+ T cells underwent TCR sequencing with the Oncomine TCR Beta short-read assay at the Johns Hopkins FTIC core. The QIAamp micro DNA kit was used to extract genomic DNA from the cultured CD4+ T cells. Oncomine TCR Beta libraries from cultured CD4+ T cells were pooled using unique dual indexes and sequenced on an Illumina iSeq 100. Concerning the study's data processing: Non-productive sequences were removed, and CDR3s that did not start with C, did not end with F or W, or were shorter than 7 amino acids were discarded. Antigen-specific clonotypes were identified with the MANAFEST web application by comparing peptide-stimulated wells with reference and other culture wells. An FDR below 0.05, an odds ratio above 5, and a productive frequency above 0.1% in at least two of three replicate wells were required for clones to be considered positive. A clonotype counted as cross-reactive if it showed significant expansion both in the SARS-CoV-2 spike wells and in at least one common cold coronavirus spike condition. Similarity between CDR3 sequences was evaluated in R version 3.6.1 using Levenshtein distances (stringdist) and unrooted phylogenetic trees (ape). TCRdb reprocessing: public reads trimmed at Q25 with fastp, clones called with MiXCR, in-frame beta chains kept. All rows with the same CDR3 protein become a single entry with the most common DNA and genes. The V and J calls, along with clone size, are taken from TCRdb and not from the paper's own processing. The sample data list about 2,800 distinct CDR3 sequences, and 22% of these were observed just once. Less than 50% of the sample is taken by the ten largest.

General study outcomes and caveats: In convalescent patients, nearly all vaccine-specific clones (304 of 307) were found to be mono-reactive for SARS-CoV-2 spike rather than cross-reactive with common cold coronaviruses. The median number of SARS-CoV-2-reactive clonotypes rose from around 21 after infection to roughly 40 after vaccination, but the change was not significant. In convalescent patients, a median approximately 89% of post-vaccine SARS-CoV-2-reactive clones were detected only after vaccination, suggesting vaccine-specific priming. Relatively few convalescent patients were included in the study, and early timepoints after natural infection were not analyzed.

CDR1 and CDR2, looked up from the germline V gene, are SGHVS and FQNEAQ. The junction shows trimming of 5 bases on V and 5 bases on J, and the gene matches do not reach 10 bases of it. Reading from cysteine to phenylalanine, the CDR3 counts 16 amino acids. CDR3 DNA only is kept here, 48 bases in frame from base 1. Sequencing used CD4+ T cells from blood, cultured in vitro. This TCR was recovered from a human donor who had recovered from COVID-19. The sequence links TRBV7-8 to TRBJ2-2; a stretch of 8 junction bases matches TRBD1. This receptor carries the CDR3 CASSTVTGVGTGELFF. In nucleotides, the sequence is TGTGCCAGCAGCACTGTGACAGGGGTAGGGACCGGGGAGCTGTTTTTT.